A single sample is the source of the 27 T cell receptor beta chains below, sequenced in a study of shared clonotypes between healthy human individuals. The data were produced by immunoSEQ multiplex PCR, yet TCRdb's version contains in-frame clones alone and is incomplete. This table holds some 2,000,000 clones, around 95% found once. What was sequenced was naive CD4+ T cells sorted from blood. Indicated subset: CD45RA+ positively selected. These receptors originate from a man aged 18 to 30 in good health.

As concerns this clone: Other nucleotide sequences in the sample specify the same CDR3. The chain carries TRBV2 and TRBJ2-7; 9 bases agree with TRBD1. Germline V gene sequence: CDR1 SNHLY, CDR2 FYNNEI. The CDR3 has 12 residues. The V gene end was trimmed by 6 bases and the J gene end by 4 bases; junction bases not matched to a gene: 1. CDR3 sequence reads: CASRTGGYEQYF. CDR3 DNA: TGTGCCAGCAGGACAGGGGGGTACGAGCAGTACTTC.

The rearrangement uses TRBV5-6 and TRBJ2-5; D ambiguous. V was shortened by 1 base and J by 5 bases, with 12 bases between the two germline ends. CDR1 is SGHDT, CDR2 YYEEEE, per germline. The CDR3 extends over 14 amino acids. The CDR3 DNA is TGTGCCAGCAGCTTGTACGGCCCGGGTGAGACCCAGTACTTC. Translated: CASSLYGPGETQYF.

CDR3 nucleotides: TGCGCCAGCAGTCCTAGCGGAAATACGCAGTATTTT. This encodes CASSPSGNTQYF. The rearrangement joins TRBV10-1 to TRBJ2-3, with 7 bases aligning to TRBD2. The CDR3 covers 12 residues. Germline V gene sequence: CDR1 WNHNN, CDR2 SYGVQD (reference sequence). Trimming removed 5 bases from V and 7 bases from J; junction bases left unmatched: 3.

About this clone itself: Additional DNA sequences in this sample encode the identical CDR3. This rearrangement joins TRBV7-2 to TRBJ2-7; 8 positions agree with TRBD1. The CDR3 contains 14 residues. CDR1 and CDR2 from the germline V gene are SGHTA and FQGNSA. Germline trimming cut 5 bases from V and 2 bases from J; bases unmatched to any gene: 5. CDR3 region: CASSPGQVTYEQYF. The CDR3 region has the DNA TGTGCCAGCAGCCCGGGACAGGTGACCTACGAGCAGTACTTC.

The chain is built from TRBV6-5 and TRBJ1-2; 9 nucleotides agree with TRBD1. From germline, CDR1 is MNHEY and CDR2 SVGAGI. CDR3 length equals 13 residues. Trimming cost V 4 bases and J 7 bases; bases outside gene matches: 4. As DNA, the CDR3 is TGTGCCAGCAGTTTACAGGGGGCGGTTGGCTACACCTTC. It codes for CASSLQGAVGYTF.

A single count supports this clone. The J gene is TRBJ2-7, the V gene TRBV20-1, with 7 bases that match TRBD2. The CDR3 is 11 amino acids. V lost 6 bases, J lost 6 bases, and 5 bases stayed unmatched. Germline values: CDR1 DFQATT, CDR2 SNEGSKA (reference sequence). CDR3 sequence reads: CSAILAGEQYF. DNA of the CDR3: TGCAGTGCAATTTTAGCGGGCGAGCAGTACTTC.

A word on this clone: Other DNA sequences in the sample encode the same CDR3. The chain joins TRBV5-1 to TRBJ2-1; 8 positions match TRBD1. The germline gives CDR1 SGHRS, CDR2 YFSETQ. This CDR3 comprises 14 residues. With V trimmed by 4 bases and J by 5 bases, 5 bases remained unmatched. CDR3 in amino acids: CASSLGTGHNEQFF. The CDR3 nucleotides are TGCGCCAGCAGCCTCGGGACAGGACACAATGAGCAGTTCTTC.

The gene calls are TRBV2 and TRBJ2-3; 9 nucleotides line up with TRBD2. The V gene's germline CDR1 is SNHLY and CDR2 FYNNEI. This CDR3 comprises 16 residues. The J segment lost 2 bases and the V segment lost 8 bases, leaving 11 bases of the junction unmatched. The CDR3 nucleotides are TGTGCCAGCGCGTACCCGGGACTAGCCCCCACAGATACGCAGTATTTT. Translation gives CASAYPGLAPTDTQYF.

The gene calls are TRBV2 and TRBJ2-2; 9 bases align to TRBD2. Germline V lookup: CDR1 SNHLY, CDR2 FYNNEI. CDR3 length: 13 amino acids. Trimming took 4 bases from V and 15 from J; bases not matched to a gene: 9. The CDR3, as DNA: TGTGCCAGCAGTGGAGGCGGGAGGGGGTTGTTGTTTTTT. This gives the protein CASSGGGRGLLFF.

The V and J genes are TRBV27 and TRBJ2-7; D may be TRBD1 (6 bases). CDR1 is MNHEY, CDR2 SMNVEV, per germline (reference sequence). V lost 5 bases, J lost 7 bases, and 9 bases lay in between. The CDR3 runs to 11 residues. The CDR3 loop is CASSAGQEQYF. The CDR3, as DNA: TGTGCCAGCAGTGCAGGACAGGAGCAGTACTTC.

This rearrangement joins TRBV9 to TRBJ1-4; a possible D gene is TRBD1 (5 bases). V dropped 4 bases and J dropped 8 bases, with 18 bases sitting between them. Germline lookup yields CDR1 SGDLS and CDR2 YYNGEE. The CDR3 is made up of 15 amino acids. CDR3 region: CASSPRRGRGEKLFF. The CDR3, as DNA: TGTGCCAGCAGCCCGCGGAGGGGCCGCGGGGAAAAACTGTTTTTT.

V and J are TRBV30 and TRBJ1-2; possible D gene TRBD1, 6 bases. CDR1 is GTSNPN and CDR2 is SVGIG in the germline V gene (reference sequence). V gave up 0 bases and J gave up 0 bases, with 20 bases separating them. The CDR3 has 18 residues. The DNA of the CDR3 is TGTGCCTGGAGTGTAGACTTAAGAGGGACAAAATCTAACTATGGCTACACCTTC. Its translation: CAWSVDLRGTKSNYGYTF.

V usage is TRBV2 and J usage is TRBJ2-3, with D uncertain. Germline V CDR1 and CDR2: SNHLY, FYNNEI. With 6 bases removed from V and 3 bases from J, the gap between germline ends came to 7 bases. CDR3 length equals 12 residues. The DNA for the CDR3 is TGTGCCAGCAGGGCAGAGACAGATACGCAGTATTTT. Protein sequence: CASRAETDTQYF.

The chain joins TRBV6-5 to TRBJ1-2; no firm D call. CDR3 length: 11 residues. Germline CDR1 and CDR2: MNHEY and SVGAGI. CDR3 sequence: CATVVGYGYTF. In nucleotides, the CDR3 is TGTGCAACCGTGGTTGGCTATGGCTACACCTTC.

J is TRBJ2-1 and V is TRBV13, with no clear D. Germline-derived CDR1 and CDR2 are PRHDT and FYEKMQ (reference sequence). The V and J ends lost 8 bases and 5 bases respectively, with 16 bases between them. The CDR3 totals 14 residues. The DNA of the CDR3 is TGTGCCAGCCGGGCGGAAGACTTTAACAATGAGCAGTTCTTC. Protein: CASRAEDFNNEQFF. Drawing the rest from reference TRBV13 and TRBJ2-1, the complete variable domain is AAGVIQSPRHLIKEKRETATLKCYPIPRHDTVYWYQQGPGQDPQFLISFYEKMQSDKGSIPDRFSAQQFSDYHSELNMSSLELGDSALYFCASRAEDFNNEQFFGPGTRLTVL.

The chain uses TRBV5-1 and TRBJ1-1; weak D call: TRBD1 (6 bases). The germline V and J ends were trimmed by 4 bases and 2 bases, with 21 bases remaining between them. Looked up from germline, CDR1 is SGHRS and CDR2 is YFSETQ. CDR3 size: 17 residues. CDR3 residues: CASSPRDSGTHNTEAFF. The CDR3 nucleotides are TGCGCCAGCAGCCCTAGAGACAGTGGGACACACAACACTGAAGCTTTCTTT.

J is TRBJ2-7 and V is TRBV28; 12 bases agree with TRBD1. This CDR3 spans 17 amino acids. Germline CDR1 reads MDHEN; CDR2 reads SYDVKM. V lost 5 bases and J lost 4; bases outside the gene matches: 12. CDR3 residues: CASSALVGQGALYEQYF. As DNA, the CDR3 is TGTGCCAGCAGTGCCTTGGTGGGACAGGGGGCGTTGTACGAGCAGTACTTC.

The V gene is TRBV16, the J gene TRBJ1-2; D unclear. Per germline, CDR1 KGHSY and CDR2 FQNENV. This CDR3 spans 15 amino acids. V was pared by 4 bases and J by 8 bases, with 20 bases between. The CDR3 sequence is CASSPTFLDTGGYTF. CDR3 DNA sequence: TGTGCCAGCAGCCCCACCTTCCTCGACACGGGGGGCTACACCTTC.

The chain combines TRBV27 with TRBJ1-5; D is possibly TRBD1 (5 bases). The CDR3 consists of 15 residues. Trimming pared 2 bases from V and 7 bases from J, leaving 15 bases between. The V gene's germline CDR1 is MNHEY and CDR2 SMNVEV (reference sequence). CDR3 in amino acids: CASSLVRGIGQPQHF. DNA of the CDR3: TGTGCCAGCAGTTTAGTAAGGGGAATCGGGCAGCCCCAGCATTTT.

J is TRBJ1-6 and V is TRBV10-3; the D is unclear. The V gene's germline CDR1 is ENHRY and CDR2 SYGVKD. This CDR3 has 13 residues. The germline V and J ends were trimmed by 3 bases and 8 bases, with 8 bases remaining between them. The CDR3 protein is CAISDSKDSPLHF. The CDR3, as DNA: TGTGCCATCAGTGATTCGAAGGATTCACCCCTCCACTTT.

The chain joins TRBV30 to TRBJ1-5; TRBD1 matches 11 bases. Germline V gives CDR1 GTSNPN, CDR2 SVGIG (reference sequence). V dropped 0 bases and J dropped 6; count of bases not matched to a gene: 7. The CDR3 consists of 16 residues. The chain's CDR3 is CAWSVIGTGGLQPQHF. DNA of the CDR3: TGTGCCTGGAGTGTAATCGGGACAGGGGGTCTTCAGCCCCAGCATTTT.

The chain links TRBV6-5 to TRBJ1-4; 12 bases map to TRBD1. Germline assignment: CDR1 MNHEY and CDR2 SVGAGI. Trimming at V came to 5 bases and at J to 10 bases, leaving 5 bases not matched to a gene. The CDR3 totals 14 residues. The CDR3 coding sequence is TGTGCCAGCAGTAGGGGACAGGGGGCAGGAAAACTGTTTTTT. Translated, it gives CASSRGQGAGKLFF.

The chain has TRBV9 and TRBJ1-5, with unresolved D. The CDR3 is 15 residues long. Germline V gives CDR1 SGDLS, CDR2 YYNGEE. The V and J ends lost 0 bases and 6 bases respectively, with 13 bases between them. The CDR3 nucleotides are TGTGCCAGCAGCGTAGGAGGCGGGGAAGTTCAGCCCCAGCATTTT. This codes for CASSVGGGEVQPQHF.

To note about this clone: Other DNA variants within this sample encode the same CDR3. The J gene is TRBJ1-5, the V gene TRBV6-1, with no clear D. V lost 2 bases and J 5 bases, leaving 7 bases between the germline ends. Germline values: CDR1 MNHNS, CDR2 SASEGT. There are 13 residues in the CDR3. CDR3: CASSESRHQPQHF. DNA for the CDR3: TGTGCCAGCAGTGAATCTAGGCATCAGCCCCAGCATTTT.

A word on this clone: This sample includes further DNA sequences coding for the same CDR3. This chain joins TRBV7-2 and TRBJ2-1; 13 bases agree with TRBD2. Per germline, CDR1 SGHTA and CDR2 FQGNSA. The CDR3 has 15 amino acids. The trim removed 2 bases at V and 7 bases at J, leaving 2 bases unmatched. The CDR3 loop is CASSLRLAGGNEQFF. The CDR3 coding sequence is TGTGCCAGCAGCTTACGACTAGCGGGAGGAAATGAGCAGTTCTTC.

This chain links TRBV6-4 with TRBJ1-6, with D hard to call. Between the trimmed V and J ends, which lost 3 bases and 7 bases, there was a span of 4 bases. The CDR3 contains 12 residues. Germline loops: CDR1 MRHNA, CDR2 SNTAGT. The CDR3 is CASSDFNSPLHF. The CDR3 bases are TGTGCCAGCAGTGATTTCAATTCACCCCTCCACTTT.

The count of this clone is one. The sample holds other DNA sequences that translate to the same CDR3. V usage is TRBV5-4 and J usage is TRBJ2-7; 8 nucleotides align to TRBD2. This CDR3 contains 15 residues. Germline-derived CDR1 and CDR2 are SGHNT and YYREEE (reference sequence). With 0 bases clipped from V and 1 base from J, the junction kept 3 bases outside the gene matches. Here the CDR3 DNA reads TGTGCCAGCAGCTTGGCAAGCGGGGGTTCCTACGAGCAGTACTTC. It is translated as CASSLASGGSYEQYF.